The present T cell receptor (beta chain) was sequenced within a study of Graves' ophthalmopathy and Graves' hyperthyroidism. Broader study findings: In predicting ophthalmopathy progression, the model reached roughly 69% sensitivity and about 73% specificity. Blood shared most expanded thyroid clonotypes above 0.001 frequency.

RNA transcripts provided the template for amplifying TCR beta CDR3 regions. HTBI primers primed a first-round RT-PCR, and a second-round multiplex PCR followed. Using its own MiXCR run on the multiplex PCR reads, TCRdb lists one record per CDR3 protein. The sample includes around 600,000 distinct CDR3 sequences, roughly 39% of them seen just once. Germline values: CDR1 LGHNA, CDR2 YSLEER. The CDR3 spans 18 residues. The V gene lost 1 base and the J gene lost 14 bases, with 27 bases spanning the gap. This clonotype was observed a few times. Its specificity is unknown. Under 3 months in duration, the ophthalmopathy in affected donors had moderate-to-severe activity, CAS ≥3 and NOSPECS ≥4. Exclusion criteria comprised other autoimmune diseases, uncontrolled infections, pregnancy or lactation in patients.

This chain connects TRBV4-3 to TRBJ1-6, with a tentative D call TRBD1 (5 bases). Source material: peripheral blood. This sequence was found in an adult man with Graves' ophthalmopathy. CDR3 sequence reads: CASSQVSSATARGRALHF. As DNA, the CDR3 is TGCGCCAGCAGCCAAGTTTCCAGTGCGACAGCCCGGGGGAGGGCCCTCCACTTT.